This T cell receptor beta chain was observed in a study of identical twins. General study points: Clonotypes of the beta chain that were abundant in cord blood carried fewer insertions (memory repertoires showed none).

With respect to this clonotype: Antigen specificity is unknown.

TCRdb used MiXCR to reprocess the 5' RACE reads, holding one entry per CDR3 protein. The table lists some 440,000 distinct CDR3 sequences, approximately 25% of them singletons, with just under 3% in the top ten. The CDR3 loop spans 15 amino acids. Germline CDR1 is SGHRS and CDR2 is YFSETQ. The V end was cut by 7 bases, the J end by 4 bases, with 17 bases between. This sample was shared with a second study, whose subject was T cells expressing NK-cell markers.

The receptor's source is a woman between 18 and 29 years old in good health. Sequenced input: CD4+ T cells sorted from blood. This chain joins TRBV5-1 and TRBJ2-2; TRBD2 is a possible D gene (7 bases). CDR3 in DNA: TGCGCCAGCCGACTGGGAGGGGGTAGCACCGGGGAGCTGTTTTTT. Translation: CASRLGGGSTGELFF.